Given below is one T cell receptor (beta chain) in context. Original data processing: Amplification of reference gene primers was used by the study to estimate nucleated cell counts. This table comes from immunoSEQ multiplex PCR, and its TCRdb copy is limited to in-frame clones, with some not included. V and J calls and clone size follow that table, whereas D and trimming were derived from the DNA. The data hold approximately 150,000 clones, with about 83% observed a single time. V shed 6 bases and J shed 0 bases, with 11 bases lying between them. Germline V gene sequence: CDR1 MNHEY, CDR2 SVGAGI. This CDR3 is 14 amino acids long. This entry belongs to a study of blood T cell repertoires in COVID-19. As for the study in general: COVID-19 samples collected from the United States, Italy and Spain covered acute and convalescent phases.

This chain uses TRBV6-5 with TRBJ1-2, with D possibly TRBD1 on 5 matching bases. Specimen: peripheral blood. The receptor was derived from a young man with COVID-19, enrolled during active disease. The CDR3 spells CASSPGRANYGYTF. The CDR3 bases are TGTGCCAGCAGCCCAGGGCGAGCTAACTATGGCTACACCTTC.